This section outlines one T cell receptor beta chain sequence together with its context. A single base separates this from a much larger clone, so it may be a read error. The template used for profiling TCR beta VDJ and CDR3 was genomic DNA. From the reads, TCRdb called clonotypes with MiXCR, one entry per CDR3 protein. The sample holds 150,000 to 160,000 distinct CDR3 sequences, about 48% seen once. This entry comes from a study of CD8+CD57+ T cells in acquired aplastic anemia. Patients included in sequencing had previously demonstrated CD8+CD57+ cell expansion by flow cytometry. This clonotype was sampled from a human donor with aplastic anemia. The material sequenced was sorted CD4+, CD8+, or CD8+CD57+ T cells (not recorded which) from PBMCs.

CDR3 region: CASSLKRVSEEQYF. DNA for the CDR3: TGTGCCAGCAGTTTAAAACGAGTGTCGGAGGAGCAGTACTTC. The chain links TRBV27 to TRBJ2-7; D uncertain. CDR3 length equals 14 residues. Germline lookup yields CDR1 MNHEY and CDR2 SMNVEV (reference sequence). The germline V and J ends were trimmed by 2 bases and 7 bases, with 15 bases remaining between them.